These T cell receptor beta chains were read from a single sample in a study of cytomegalovirus exposure and HLA in healthy donors. Repertoires were generated with immunoSEQ multiplex PCR, while TCRdb's copy carries only in-frame clones and drops some. The table includes some 130,000 clones, 88% detected once. The sample was PBMCs. The receptors originated from a woman younger than 30 in good health and CMV-seropositive. Each CDR3 is given with its conserved first and last residue. D genes are given only for firm matches. Size values are once, few and many counts, or a class for expanded clones, and some rows have none.

v_gene	len	d_gene	abundance	j_gene	CDR3nt	CDR3aa
TRBV7-2	15	TRBD1	-	TRBJ2-7	TGTGCCAGCAGCGTACAGGGGTCCCTTAGCTACGAGCAGTACTTC	CASSVQGSLSYEQYF
TRBV5-6	16	TRBD2	-	TRBJ2-5	TGTGCCAGCAGCTTCGGGGGGGGTTCTTACCAAGAGACCCAGTACTTC	CASSFGGGSYQETQYF
TRBV19	12	-	-	TRBJ1-5	TGTGCCAGTAGTCGCAGAAATCAGCCCCAGCATTTT	CASSRRNQPQHF
TRBV6-5	14	-	-	TRBJ1-1	TGTGCCAGCAGTGCCTCGGTACGGAACACTGAAGCTTTCTTT	CASSASVRNTEAFF
TRBV12-5	13	-	-	TRBJ2-1	TGTGCTAGTGGTTCAAGCGGTTACAATGAGCAGTTCTTC	CASGSSGYNEQFF
TRBV5-1	14	TRBD1	-	TRBJ1-2	TGCGCCAGCAGCTTGGCAGACAGGGGCTATGGCTACACCTTC	CASSLADRGYGYTF
TRBV15	15	-	-	TRBJ2-7	TGTGCCACCAGCAGAGGCCGGGACATCACCTACGAGCAGTACTTC	CATSRGRDITYEQYF
TRBV5-6	19	-	-	TRBJ1-1	TGTGCCAGCAGCGCGACGTTGACAGGTCTAAGATTCATGGACACTGAAGCTTTCTTT	CASSATLTGLRFMDTEAFF
TRBV7-2	15	-	-	TRBJ1-1	TGTGCCAGCAGCTTAGTGCGGGGATTGAACACTGAAGCTTTCTTT	CASSLVRGLNTEAFF
TRBV7-9	15	-	once	TRBJ2-7	TGTGCCAGCAGCTTTGGGTCAGGGGCCCCCTACGAGCAGTACTTC	CASSFGSGAPYEQYF
TRBV5-6	15	-	-	TRBJ1-4	TGTGCCAGCAGCTTGGGCCAGGGTGGGCGTGAAAAACTGTTTTTT	CASSLGQGGREKLFF
TRBV20-1	11	-	few	TRBJ2-7	TGCAGTGCTTACGACATTTACGAGCAGTACTTC	CSAYDIYEQYF
TRBV6-5	12	-	-	TRBJ2-1	TGTGCCAGCAGTTACGGGGAGAGTGAGCAGTTCTTC	CASSYGESEQFF
TRBV27	13	TRBD1	-	TRBJ1-2	TGTGCCAGCAGTACCCGGACAGGGTATGGCTACACCTTC	CASSTRTGYGYTF
TRBV11-1	13	-	-	TRBJ2-5	TGTGCCAGCAGCCCAATTCAACAAGAGACCCAGTACTTC	CASSPIQQETQYF
TRBV18	12	-	-	TRBJ2-5	TGTGCCAGCTCATCCGGAGCAGAGACCCAGTACTTC	CASSSGAETQYF
TRBV7-2	15	-	-	TRBJ2-3	TGTGCCAGCAGCTTAGTGGAGGGGAGCACAGATACGCAGTATTTT	CASSLVEGSTDTQYF
TRBV7-6	14	-	-	TRBJ2-5	TGTGCCAGCAGCTTTACAGGGCGGCAAGAGACCCAGTACTTC	CASSFTGRQETQYF
TRBV19	12	-	-	TRBJ1-1	TGTGCCAGTAGTATCGGGGGGGCTGGAGCTTTCTTT	CASSIGGAGAFF
TRBV2	14	TRBD2	-	TRBJ2-5	TGTGCCAGCAGTGATGGTAGCGGGGGTGAGACCCAGTACTTC	CASSDGSGGETQYF
TRBV6-5	15	TRBD2	-	TRBJ2-7	TGTGCCAGCAAAGACGGGGGCGGGAGGGGATACGAGCAGTACTTC	CASKDGGGRGYEQYF
TRBV10-2	12	-	-	TRBJ2-7	TGCGCCAGCAGAGACCCCGGGTACGAGCAGTACTTC	CASRDPGYEQYF
TRBV5-5	12	-	once	TRBJ1-2	TGTGCCAGCAGCTTGGAGGAGTTTAGCTACACCTTC	CASSLEEFSYTF
TRBV4-1	16	TRBD1	-	TRBJ1-5	TGCGCCAGCAGCCAAGGTTGGACAGGTAGCGGGGGTCCCCAGCATTTT	CASSQGWTGSGGPQHF
TRBV5-1	15	TRBD2	-	TRBJ2-1	TGCGCCAGCAGCTCCCGGGAGGCCCCCTACAATGAGCAGTTCTTC	CASSSREAPYNEQFF
TRBV6-1	14	-	-	TRBJ1-3	TGTGCCAGCAGTCCCAAGAGCTCTGGAAACACCATATATTTT	CASSPKSSGNTIYF
TRBV19	14	-	-	TRBJ1-2	TGTGCCAGTAGTATAGTCGGGACATTTTATGGCTACACCTTC	CASSIVGTFYGYTF
TRBV5-1	14	TRBD2	-	TRBJ2-3	TGCGCCAGCAGCGGCAGGACTAGTGCAGATACGCAGTATTTT	CASSGRTSADTQYF
TRBV4-3	14	TRBD1	-	TRBJ1-4	TGCGCCAGCAGCCATTCTAGGGACAGTGAAAAACTGTTTTTT	CASSHSRDSEKLFF
TRBV27	16	-	-	TRBJ2-5	TGTGCCAGCAGTTCGTTATACAGGGGGGAGGGAGAGACCCAGTACTTC	CASSSLYRGEGETQYF
TRBV4-2	16	-	-	TRBJ2-1	TGTGCCAGCAGCCAAGAGTATGAGTTTTCCTACAATGAGCAGTTCTTC	CASSQEYEFSYNEQFF
TRBV30	12	TRBD1	-	TRBJ2-7	TGTGCCTGGAGTCGGACAGGGTACGAGCAGTACTTC	CAWSRTGYEQYF
TRBV29-1	13	-	-	TRBJ2-4	TGCAGCGTTGGTGGAGGGACCAAAAACATTCAGTACTTC	CSVGGGTKNIQYF
TRBV11-2	13	TRBD1	few	TRBJ2-2	TGTGCCAGCAGTCCAGGGGGCACCGGGGAGCTGTTTTTT	CASSPGGTGELFF
TRBV11-2	15	TRBD1	few	TRBJ2-7	TGTGCCAGCAGCTTAACCGGGACAGCCTCCTACGAGCAGTACTTC	CASSLTGTASYEQYF
TRBV7-2	15	TRBD2	-	TRBJ2-2	TGTGCCAGCAGCTTAACCCTAGCGGGAGCCGGGGAGCTGTTTTTT	CASSLTLAGAGELFF
TRBV5-1	14	-	once	TRBJ2-7	TGCGCCAGCAGCCCGTCGGGTGCGGTCTACGAGCAGTACTTC	CASSPSGAVYEQYF
TRBV7-2	15	-	-	TRBJ2-3	TGTGCCAGCCAGGAAATGGGGGGGCCCACAGATACGCAGTATTTT	CASQEMGGPTDTQYF
TRBV11-3	14	TRBD1	-	TRBJ1-2	TGTGCCAGCAGCCCGGGACAGGGTTTGGATGGCTACACCTTC	CASSPGQGLDGYTF
TRBV9	13	-	few	TRBJ1-6	TGTGCCAATACTCGCGAAAATAATTCACCCCTCCACTTT	CANTRENNSPLHF
TRBV6-5	15	TRBD1	-	TRBJ1-1	TGTGCCAGCAGTTACGACAGGGGGAGTTCCACTGAAGCTTTCTTT	CASSYDRGSSTEAFF
TRBV7-3	14	TRBD2	-	TRBJ2-3	TGTGCCAGCAGCTCCATGGGAGGGAAGGATACGCAGTATTTT	CASSSMGGKDTQYF
TRBV6-1	13	-	-	TRBJ2-3	TGTGCCAGCAGATCTAAAAGCGCAGATACGCAGTATTTT	CASRSKSADTQYF
TRBV7-9	15	-	-	TRBJ1-2	TGTGCCAGCAGCTCCCAATTAGGACTCCACTATGGCTACACCTTC	CASSSQLGLHYGYTF
TRBV5-4	17	-	-	TRBJ1-3	TGTGCCAGCAGCTTGGCCTGGACAGCCAAATCTGGAAACACCATATATTTT	CASSLAWTAKSGNTIYF
TRBV19	17	TRBD1	-	TRBJ2-7	TGTGCCAGTAGTATAGTCCTAACAGGGGATATTGCCTACGAGCAGTACTTC	CASSIVLTGDIAYEQYF
TRBV7-9	15	-	-	TRBJ2-3	TGTGCCAGCAGCTTTGGACGGACTAGCACAGATACGCAGTATTTT	CASSFGRTSTDTQYF
TRBV6-1	13	TRBD1	-	TRBJ1-2	TGTGCCAGCAGTACACAGGGGAGCTATGGCTACACCTTC	CASSTQGSYGYTF
TRBV9	15	-	-	TRBJ2-7	TGTGCCAGCAGCGTAGACGGGAACGGAAACTACGAGCAGTACTTC	CASSVDGNGNYEQYF
TRBV7-6	15	TRBD1	-	TRBJ2-7	TGTGCCAGCAGCTTAGGTGCGACAGGGGGCGGCGAGCAGTACTTC	CASSLGATGGGEQYF
TRBV25-1	16	TRBD1	-	TRBJ1-2	TGTGCCAGCAGTGCGACCTACCGGGACAGGGTTGATGGCTACACCTTC	CASSATYRDRVDGYTF